The 30 T cell receptor beta chains listed next were all sequenced from one sample in a study of blood T cell repertoires in COVID-19. Libraries were prepared by immunoSEQ multiplex PCR; TCRdb keeps only in-frame clonotypes and omits some of them. Among about 250,000 clones listed, 92% were seen once. Sequenced input: peripheral blood. Receptors were obtained from a man aged 25-45 years with COVID-19, enrolled during active disease.

The rearrangement links TRBV23-1 to TRBJ2-3; 11 bases map to TRBD2. TRBV23-1 is sorted into the ORF group, with uncertain function. The CDR3 is 19 residues long. Unmatched junction bases numbered 9, after V lost 0 bases and J lost 1 base. This CDR3 reads CASSQSTSGGPWGTDTQYF. In DNA, the CDR3 is TGCGCCAGCAGTCAATCTACTAGCGGGGGCCCATGGGGCACAGATACGCAGTATTTT.

The V call is TRBV9, the J call TRBJ2-1; 9 nucleotides match TRBD1. In germline, CDR1 is SGDLS, CDR2 YYNGEE. V lost 2 bases, J lost 1 base, and 4 bases stayed unmatched. The CDR3 totals 16 residues. The CDR3 here is CASSVTGTGSYNEQFF. DNA for the CDR3: TGTGCCAGCAGCGTTACCGGGACAGGGTCCTACAATGAGCAGTTCTTC.

This chain uses TRBV6-5 with TRBJ2-5, with TRBD1 matching 7 bases. V trimming: 7 bases; J trimming: 1 base; junction bases outside the gene matches: 9. The CDR3 consists of 15 residues. CDR1 MNHEY and CDR2 SVGAGI come from the germline V gene. The CDR3 region has the DNA TGTGCCAGCAAACAAGACAGGGCCTTCCAAGAGACCCAGTACTTC. This sequence encodes CASKQDRAFQETQYF.

CDR3 in DNA: TGTGCCAGCAGCGTAGTGGGGGGGGACATCTACGAGCAGTACTTC. Translating gives CASSVVGGDIYEQYF. V usage is TRBV9 and J usage is TRBJ2-7; tentative D call: TRBD2 (7 bases). There are 15 residues in the CDR3. The ends were cut back, 0 bases at V and 3 bases at J, with 13 bases in the middle. The germline V gene has CDR1 SGDLS and CDR2 YYNGEE.

The CDR3 DNA sequence: TGTGCCAGCAGACAGGACAGGGGTAGAGGAAACACCATATATTTT. It codes for CASRQDRGRGNTIYF. This rearrangement joins TRBV7-9 to TRBJ1-3, with 9 bases matching TRBD1. The CDR3 consists of 15 residues. Losses at the gene ends were 6 bases for V and 4 bases for J; bases not matched to a gene: 7. The V gene's germline CDR1 is SEHNR and CDR2 FQNEAQ (reference sequence).

The genes are TRBV19 and TRBJ1-1; D not resolved. Germline V CDR1 and CDR2: LNHDA, SQIVND (reference sequence). This CDR3 is 13 amino acids long. V shed 1 base and J shed 1 base, with 4 bases lying between them. Here the CDR3 DNA reads TGTGCCAGTAGTATAGGACAGAACACTGAAGCTTTCTTT. Encoded protein: CASSIGQNTEAFF. Drawing the rest from reference TRBV19 and TRBJ1-1, the complete variable domain is DGGITQSPKYLFRKEGQNVTLSCEQNLNHDAMYWYRQDPGQGLRLIYYSQIVNDFQKGDIAEGYSVSREKKESFPLTVTSAQKNPTAFYLCASSIGQNTEAFFGQGTRLTVV.

The chain has TRBV10-2 and TRBJ1-5; 9 nucleotides match TRBD1. The CDR3 runs 14 residues. Trimming at V came to 6 bases and at J to 1 base, leaving 1 base not matched to a gene. In germline, CDR1 is WSHSY, CDR2 SAAADI. CDR3 loop: CASRQGASNQPQHF. DNA of the CDR3: TGCGCCAGCAGACAGGGGGCGAGCAATCAGCCCCAGCATTTT.

This clone appeared a single time. J is TRBJ2-6 and V is TRBV19; tentatively, D is TRBD1 (6 bases). Germline assignment: CDR1 LNHDA and CDR2 SQIVND (reference sequence). The CDR3 sequence is 20 residues long. Trimming pared 4 bases from V and 2 bases from J, leaving 24 bases between. CDR3 amino acids: CASSNWRLRDKKAGANVLTF. The CDR3 region has the DNA TGTGCCAGTAGTAACTGGCGACTCCGGGACAAGAAGGCTGGGGCCAACGTCCTGACTTTC.

The genes are TRBV25-1 and TRBJ1-2; D perhaps matches TRBD1 (5 bases). V was pared by 1 base and J by 1 base, with 7 bases between. This CDR3 comprises 14 residues. CDR1 is MGHDK, CDR2 SYGVNS, per germline. CDR3 sequence (DNA): TGTGCCAGCAGTGAATGGGGGGGTAACTATGGCTACACCTTC. Protein sequence: CASSEWGGNYGYTF.

The chain is built from TRBV7-6 and TRBJ1-2; TRBD1 is a possible D gene (5 bases). Trimming pared 1 base from V and 2 bases from J, leaving 14 bases between. Germline V gene data show CDR1 as SGHVS and CDR2 as FNYEAQ. This CDR3 comprises 16 residues. CDR3 sequence reads: CASSLVSGLGNYGYTF. As DNA, the CDR3 is TGTGCCAGCAGCTTAGTTTCAGGGTTGGGAAACTATGGCTACACCTTC. The full variable domain, rest sourced from reference TRBV7-6 and TRBJ1-2, is GAGVSQSPRYKVTKRGQDVALRCDPISGHVSLYWYRQALGQGPEFLTYFNYEAQQDKSGLPNDRFSAERPEGSISTLTIQRTEQRDSAMYRCASSLVSGLGNYGYTFGSGTRLTVV.

The chain joins TRBV19 to TRBJ1-4; D gene ambiguous. CDR1 is LNHDA and CDR2 is SQIVND in the germline V gene (reference sequence). V dropped 5 bases and J dropped 3 bases, with 13 bases sitting between them. CDR3 length: 15 amino acids. CDR3 region: CASSSQGGSNEKLFF. The CDR3 DNA reads TGTGCCAGTAGTTCACAAGGAGGGTCTAATGAAAAACTGTTTTTT.

The chain joins TRBV7-2 to TRBJ2-1, with TRBD2 matching over 11 bases. Germline loops: CDR1 SGHTA, CDR2 FQGNSA. Unmatched junction bases numbered 5, after V lost 3 bases and J lost 10 bases. The CDR3 has 14 amino acids. The CDR3 protein is CASSLGLAALEQFF. CDR3 DNA sequence: TGTGCCAGCAGCTTGGGACTAGCGGCCTTGGAGCAGTTCTTC. Complete variable domain (other parts from reference TRBV7-2 and TRBJ2-1): GAGVSQSPSNKVTEKGKDVELRCDPISGHTALYWYRQSLGQGLEFLIYFQGNSAPDKSGLPSDRFSAERTGGSVSTLTIQRTQQEDSAVYLCASSLGLAALEQFFGPGTRLTVL.

This clone showed up just a few times. The chain couples TRBV7-6 to TRBJ1-5; 9 bases match TRBD1. This CDR3 comprises 17 residues. V lost 5 bases to trimming and J lost 0 bases; unmatched junction nucleotides: 8. The germline V gene encodes CDR1 SGHVS and CDR2 FNYEAQ. In DNA form, the CDR3 reads TGTGCCAGCAGCCCCGAGACAGGGGGATTTAGCAATCAGCCCCAGCATTTT. Translation gives CASSPETGGFSNQPQHF.

This chain uses TRBV19 with TRBJ2-5; D is possibly TRBD2 (5 bases). Germline V gene lookup returns CDR1 LNHDA and CDR2 SQIVND (reference sequence). V lost 1 base and J 3 bases, leaving 9 bases between the germline ends. This CDR3 region has 14 residues. In DNA, the CDR3 is TGTGCCAGTAGTATAGTCGCCGGGGAAGAGACCCAGTACTTC. Its protein is CASSIVAGEETQYF.

This clone occurred once. V and J are TRBV5-1 and TRBJ1-1; 9 nucleotides match TRBD1. The CDR3 runs 16 residues. Germline V lookup: CDR1 SGHRS, CDR2 YFSETQ. The V segment lost 0 bases and the J segment 1 base; nucleotides outside the gene matches: 4. The CDR3 DNA reads as TGCGCCAGCAGCTTGGTGGGACAGGGATGGAACACTGAAGCTTTCTTT. Encoded protein: CASSLVGQGWNTEAFF.

This clone was found once. V and J are TRBV6-2 or TRBV6-3 and TRBJ1-6, with D possibly TRBD1 on 5 matching bases. Per the germline V gene, CDR1 is MNHEY and CDR2 is SVGEGT. The V end was cut by 0 bases, the J end by 11 bases, with 14 bases between. The CDR3 has 15 amino acids. In DNA form, the CDR3 reads TGTGCCAGCAGTTACTCGACGGGGGGATGGGCACCCCTCCACTTT. Translated, it gives CASSYSTGGWAPLHF.

The gene calls are TRBV18 and TRBJ2-5, with 15 bases identical to TRBD2. The CDR3 extends over 16 amino acids. Germline CDR1 and CDR2: KGHSH and LQKENI. With 5 bases clipped from V and 3 bases from J, the junction kept 4 bases outside the gene matches. This CDR3 reads CASSWTSGGEEETQYF. The CDR3 region has the DNA TGTGCCAGCTCATGGACTAGCGGGGGGGAAGAAGAGACCCAGTACTTC.

This chain joins TRBV6-5 and TRBJ1-1; 7 nucleotides match TRBD1. The CDR3 spans 14 residues. J lost 4 bases, V lost 2 bases, and 4 bases had no gene match. CDR1 is MNHEY and CDR2 is SVGAGI in the germline V gene. This CDR3 is CASSYDHRGTEAFF. The CDR3 nucleotides are TGTGCCAGCAGTTACGACCACAGGGGCACTGAAGCTTTCTTT.

The CDR3 reads CASSGGTGAGNTIYF. CDR3 nucleotides: TGCGCCAGCAGCGGGGGGACAGGAGCTGGAAACACCATATATTTT. The genes are TRBV5-1 and TRBJ1-3; 8 bases match TRBD1. The CDR3 length is 15 residues. Germline V gene data show CDR1 as SGHRS and CDR2 as YFSETQ. V lost 4 bases and J lost 2; bases outside the gene matches: 5.

This rearrangement joins TRBV29-1 to TRBJ1-2; D possibly corresponds to TRBD1 (6 bases). V lost 1 base and J lost 6, with 15 bases in between. The CDR3 length is 14 residues. From germline, CDR1 is SQVTM and CDR2 ANQGSEA. CDR3 nucleotide sequence: TGCAGCGTTGAAGTAGGCAGGGGACTAGATGGCTACACCTTC. Amino acid sequence: CSVEVGRGLDGYTF.

This chain links TRBV29-1 with TRBJ1-2, with D possibly being TRBD1 (6 bases). Germline-derived CDR1 and CDR2 are SQVTM and ANQGSEA. This CDR3 comprises 13 residues. With 1 base removed from V and 6 bases from J, the gap between germline ends came to 12 bases. CDR3 region: CSVEGAGADGYTF. CDR3 coding DNA: TGCAGCGTTGAAGGCGCGGGGGCAGATGGCTACACCTTC.

CDR3 loop: CASSPTGFGPGELFF. CDR3 nucleotides: TGTGCCAGCAGTCCAACAGGGTTTGGACCCGGGGAGCTGTTTTTT. The chain recombines TRBV7-9 with TRBJ2-2; D possibly corresponds to TRBD1 (6 bases). Germline loops: CDR1 SEHNR, CDR2 FQNEAQ (reference sequence). The V and J ends lost 6 bases and 6 bases respectively, with 17 bases between them. CDR3 length: 15 amino acids.

This clone was seen once. V is TRBV19 and J is TRBJ1-2; D is uncertain. The CDR3 runs to 13 residues. Germline CDR1 is LNHDA and CDR2 is SQIVND (reference sequence). V lost 0 bases, J lost 6 bases, and 8 bases lay in between. DNA for the CDR3: TGTGCCAGTAGTATAGATTCCGGGGATGGCTACACCTTC. Its protein is CASSIDSGDGYTF. Full variable domain (remainder filled in from reference TRBV19 and TRBJ1-2): DGGITQSPKYLFRKEGQNVTLSCEQNLNHDAMYWYRQDPGQGLRLIYYSQIVNDFQKGDIAEGYSVSREKKESFPLTVTSAQKNPTAFYLCASSIDSGDGYTFGSGTRLTVV.

The V call is TRBV6-5, the J call TRBJ2-7; 7 bases are shared with TRBD1. Germline-derived CDR1 and CDR2 are MNHEY and SVGAGI. J lost 4 bases, V lost 9 bases, and 6 bases had no gene match. CDR3 length: 12 amino acids. DNA for the CDR3: TGTGCCAGTGCCCCGGGACAGTACGAGCAGTACTTC. Translation: CASAPGQYEQYF.

J is TRBJ1-1 and V is TRBV6-5; unclear D gene. Germline values: CDR1 MNHEY, CDR2 SVGAGI. The CDR3 loop spans 14 amino acids. Trimming shortened V by 0 bases and J by 1 base, and 6 bases separated the two germline ends. The CDR3 DNA reads as TGTGCCAGCAGTTACTCGAGGCAGAACACTGAAGCTTTCTTT. Protein: CASSYSRQNTEAFF.

The chain couples TRBV19 to TRBJ1-1, with 9 positions matching TRBD1. Germline V CDR1 and CDR2: LNHDA, SQIVND (reference sequence). V dropped 6 bases and J dropped 7; count of bases not matched to a gene: 9. The CDR3 is made up of 14 amino acids. In DNA, the CDR3 is TGTGCCAGTAGGAACGTCGGACAGGGGATTGAAGCTTTCTTT. Its translation: CASRNVGQGIEAFF.

The chain employs TRBV25-1 and TRBJ2-3; possibly TRBD2 for D (6 bases). CDR1 and CDR2 (germline): MGHDK, SYGVNS. The CDR3 loop spans 15 amino acids. Trimming cost V 0 bases and J 2 bases, with 9 bases left between them. CDR3 nucleotide sequence: TGTGCCAGCAGTGAATATCGCGGGGCCACAGATACGCAGTATTTT. As protein: CASSEYRGATDTQYF.

This clone was recorded only once. The chain combines TRBV13 with TRBJ2-1; the match to TRBD2 covers 10 bases. The V and J ends lost 5 bases and 1 base, in that order; junction bases with no gene match: 2. This CDR3 spans 15 amino acids. Germline V lookup: CDR1 PRHDT, CDR2 FYEKMQ (reference sequence). CDR3 amino acids: CASSLAGESYNEQFF. The CDR3 DNA reads as TGTGCCAGCAGCCTAGCGGGGGAATCCTACAATGAGCAGTTCTTC.

The CDR3 DNA reads as TGTGCCAGCAGCGTAGTAGCGGGGGCCCCAGATACGCAGTATTTT. It encodes CASSVVAGAPDTQYF. The chain is built from TRBV9 and TRBJ2-3; TRBD2 aligns across 9 bases. CDR1 is SGDLS, CDR2 YYNGEE, per germline. CDR3 length: 15 residues. With V trimmed by 0 bases and J by 4 bases, 3 bases remained unmatched.

The chain employs TRBV6-5 and TRBJ1-6, with 10 bases that match TRBD1. From germline, CDR1 is MNHEY and CDR2 SVGAGI. This CDR3 spans 15 amino acids. The ends lost 5 bases at V and 10 bases at J; junction bases unmatched: 8. Here the CDR3 DNA reads TGTGCCAGCAGTCCCCGACAGGGGGCGGAGTCACCCCTCCACTTT. Residues: CASSPRQGAESPLHF.